The 20 T cell receptor beta chains below were found in one sample sequenced in a study of cytomegalovirus exposure and HLA in healthy donors. PCR amplification relied on 60 Vbeta primers (plus 13 Jbeta primers). Here immunoSEQ multiplex PCR was the method, and the copy in TCRdb shows in-frame clones only, minus some. The sample carries around 130,000 clones, over 70% recorded once. Sequencing was carried out using PBMCs. Receptors were obtained from a woman in her forties in good health and CMV-seropositive.

V is TRBV28 and J is TRBJ1-1; D gene unclear. Germline V gene lookup returns CDR1 MDHEN and CDR2 SYDVKM. The CDR3 covers 15 residues. Trimming cost V 6 bases and J 2 bases, with 16 bases left between them. CDR3 sequence reads: CASSRSLGRNTEAFF. CDR3 in DNA: TGTGCCAGCAGCCGGAGCCTAGGGAGAAACACTGAAGCTTTCTTT.

This rearrangement joins TRBV5-1 to TRBJ1-4, with 8 bases aligning to TRBD1. J gave up 3 bases and V 7 bases, and 8 bases lay outside the gene matches. Per the germline V gene, CDR1 is SGHRS and CDR2 is YFSETQ. CDR3 size: 15 residues. CDR3 bases: TGCGCCAGCTCACTGATGACAGGGGCTAATGAAAAACTGTTTTTT. Amino acids: CASSLMTGANEKLFF.

Concerning this clone itself: Other DNA sequences from this sample encode an identical CDR3 as well. This chain connects TRBV2 to TRBJ2-1, with 8 positions matching TRBD2. Losses at the gene ends were 6 bases for V and 3 bases for J; bases not matched to a gene: 7. This CDR3 region has 15 residues. In germline, CDR1 is SNHLY, CDR2 FYNNEI. The CDR3 here is CASSEEREIYNEQFF. As DNA, the CDR3 is TGTGCCAGCAGCGAGGAGCGGGAGATCTACAATGAGCAGTTCTTC.

The V and J genes are TRBV29-1 and TRBJ1-4; TRBD1 agrees at 7 bases. Germline V gene lookup returns CDR1 SQVTM and CDR2 ANQGSEA. CDR3 length: 13 residues. Trimming cost V 4 bases and J 8 bases; bases outside gene matches: 7. CDR3 residues: CSVATSGGEKLFF. DNA of the CDR3: TGCAGCGTTGCCACTTCAGGGGGAGAAAAACTGTTTTTT.

J is TRBJ1-2 and V is TRBV28; 8 positions match TRBD1. The CDR3 totals 12 residues. J lost 7 bases, V lost 9 bases, and 7 bases had no gene match. Germline V gene lookup returns CDR1 MDHEN and CDR2 SYDVKM. The CDR3 sequence: CARAQQGGGYTF. In nucleotides, the CDR3 is TGTGCCAGGGCCCAACAGGGGGGTGGCTACACCTTC.

The chain combines TRBV30 with TRBJ1-3, with D tentatively TRBD1 (5 bases). The germline V gene has CDR1 GTSNPN and CDR2 SVGIG (reference sequence). The CDR3 consists of 13 residues. Trimming took 4 bases from V and 4 from J, leaving 11 bases between them. CDR3 in DNA: TGTGCCTGGATCTCAGGGAAAGGAAACACCATATATTTT. As protein: CAWISGKGNTIYF.

The chain employs TRBV30 and TRBJ2-5; 12 nucleotides match TRBD2. V trimming: 3 bases; J trimming: 5 bases; junction bases outside the gene matches: 10. CDR1 and CDR2 (germline): GTSNPN, SVGIG (reference sequence). CDR3 length: 16 amino acids. CDR3 in amino acids: CAWSRGTSGPRETQYF. CDR3 sequence (DNA): TGTGCCTGGAGCCGAGGGACTAGCGGGCCCAGGGAGACCCAGTACTTC.

The chain is built from TRBV6-6 and TRBJ2-1; weak D call: TRBD2 (5 bases). Germline V gene lookup returns CDR1 MNHNY and CDR2 SVGAGI (reference sequence). Trimming took 5 bases from V and 7 from J, leaving 9 bases between them. The CDR3 contains 12 residues. CDR3 bases: TGTGCCAGCAGTCAGCCGGGGAATGAGCAGTTCTTC. Amino acids: CASSQPGNEQFF.

The chain employs TRBV5-8 and TRBJ1-2; 7 nucleotides match TRBD1. Germline V lookup: CDR1 SGHTS, CDR2 YDEGEE. Germline trimming cut 4 bases from V and 4 bases from J; bases unmatched to any gene: 10. The CDR3 has 15 amino acids. The CDR3 loop reads CASSPGTVRTYGYTF. DNA of the CDR3: TGTGCCAGCAGCCCGGGGACAGTGCGAACCTATGGCTACACCTTC.

The chain carries TRBV5-5 and TRBJ1-1; 8 nucleotides match TRBD1. Trimming at V came to 3 bases and at J to 5 bases, leaving 6 bases not matched to a gene. The CDR3 is 14 amino acids. Germline assignment: CDR1 SGHKS and CDR2 YYEKEE (reference sequence). For the CDR3, the DNA is TGTGCCAGCAGCTGGGACAGGTACTTAACTGAAGCTTTCTTT. Its translation is CASSWDRYLTEAFF. The complete variable domain, with remaining parts taken from reference TRBV5-5 and TRBJ1-1, reads DAGVTQSPTHLIKTRGQQVTLRCSPISGHKSVSWYQQVLGQGPQFIFQYYEKEERGRGNFPDRFSARQFPNYSSELNVNALLLGDSALYLCASSWDRYLTEAFFGQGTRLTVV.

The chain recombines TRBV9 with TRBJ1-5; D ambiguous. This CDR3 comprises 16 residues. CDR1 and CDR2 (germline): SGDLS, YYNGEE. The V and J ends lost 0 bases and 1 base respectively, with 11 bases between them. The chain's CDR3 is CASSVGGRESNQPQHF. CDR3 coding DNA: TGTGCCAGCAGCGTAGGAGGCCGCGAGAGCAATCAGCCCCAGCATTTT.

The chain carries TRBV2 and TRBJ2-7, with D maybe TRBD1 (6 bases). The CDR3 is made up of 11 amino acids. Germline loops: CDR1 SNHLY, CDR2 FYNNEI. The V and J ends lost 8 bases and 3 bases respectively, with 8 bases between them. CDR3 region: CASVQGYEQYF. The CDR3 DNA reads as TGTGCCAGCGTACAGGGCTACGAGCAGTACTTC. Full variable domain (remainder filled in from reference TRBV2 and TRBJ2-7): EPEVTQTPSHQVTQMGQEVILRCVPISNHLYFYWYRQILGQKVEFLVSFYNNEISEKSEIFDDQFSVERPDGSNFTLKIRSTKLEDSAMYFCASVQGYEQYFGPGTRLTVT.

For the CDR3, the DNA is TGTGCCTGGGGGACAGGGATTGCCTACGAGCAGTACTTC. Translation gives CAWGTGIAYEQYF. This chain connects TRBV30 to TRBJ2-7; 9 positions match TRBD1. The CDR3 is 13 amino acids. V gave up 5 bases and J gave up 2 bases; unmatched junction bases: 4. Looked up from germline, CDR1 is GTSNPN and CDR2 is SVGIG (reference sequence).

This rearrangement joins TRBV11-2 to TRBJ2-5, with a weak D call TRBD2 (5 bases). Gene TRBJ2-7 matches the end of the DNA better, so the J call may be wrong. The germline CDR1 and CDR2 sequences are SGHAT and FQNNGV. CDR3 length: 12 residues. CDR3 sequence (DNA): TGTGCCAGCAGCTTAAGGAGCGGCGAGCAGTACTTC. It encodes CASSLRSGEQYF.

The gene calls are TRBV7-2 and TRBJ1-5; D is undetermined. The CDR3 is 15 amino acids. Germline CDR1 is SGHTA and CDR2 is FQGNSA. The V end lost 1 base, the J end lost 6 bases, and 13 bases lay between the germline ends. The CDR3 DNA reads as TGTGCCAGCAGCTTAGGTGGCAGGTATGGTCAGCCCCAGCATTTT. Its translation is CASSLGGRYGQPQHF.

This clone was found once. J is TRBJ1-5 and V is TRBV4-3; D remains unclear. Germline V gene data show CDR1 as LGHNA and CDR2 as YSLEER. The CDR3 covers 19 residues. V dropped 0 bases and J dropped 0 bases, with 18 bases sitting between them. DNA for the CDR3: TGCGCCAGCAGCCAAGAAGCGGTCGGCAGTGCATATAGCAATCAGCCCCAGCATTTT. This gives the protein CASSQEAVGSAYSNQPQHF.

This rearrangement joins TRBV5-1 to TRBJ2-3, with unresolved D. In germline, CDR1 is SGHRS, CDR2 YFSETQ. The CDR3 is made up of 15 amino acids. Trimming left V 0 bases short and J 2 bases short, with 10 bases between. The CDR3 loop is CASSLEAGSTDTQYF. The CDR3 DNA sequence: TGCGCCAGCAGCTTGGAAGCAGGATCCACAGATACGCAGTATTTT.

This rearrangement joins TRBV7-2 to TRBJ2-7, with 7 nucleotides matching TRBD2. The V gene's germline CDR1 is SGHTA and CDR2 FQGNSA. V shed 2 bases and J 1 base; nucleotides not matched to a gene: 5. The CDR3 covers 15 residues. CDR3 protein: CASSLRASGSYEQYF. CDR3 DNA sequence: TGTGCCAGCAGCTTAAGGGCTAGCGGATCCTACGAGCAGTACTTC.

The gene calls are TRBV18 and TRBJ1-4; no clear D. The CDR3 sequence is 16 residues long. CDR1 and CDR2 from the germline V gene are KGHSH and LQKENI. The V gene lost 0 bases and the J gene lost 8 bases, with 16 bases spanning the gap. The CDR3 here is CASSPPRSLRGEKLFF. In nucleotides, the CDR3 is TGTGCCAGCTCACCACCGAGGTCGCTAAGAGGGGAAAAACTGTTTTTT.

This clone appeared a few times. The rearrangement links TRBV28 to TRBJ2-5; D perhaps matches TRBD1 (5 bases). This CDR3 has 14 amino acids. Trimming removed 8 bases from V and 1 base from J, with 14 bases in between. In germline, CDR1 is MDHEN, CDR2 SYDVKM. This chain's CDR3 is CASRVGPAQETQYF. The CDR3 DNA reads as TGTGCCAGCCGGGTGGGGCCGGCCCAAGAGACCCAGTACTTC.